These 26 T cell receptor beta chains were sequenced from one sample in a study of blood T cells in healthy people across ages. It was with a sample-barcoded 5' primer and a J-beta primer mix that a second PCR of roughly 6 to 11 cycles was run. A single record per CDR3 protein comes from TCRdb applying MiXCR to the 5' RACE reads. The sample includes roughly 800,000 distinct CDR3 sequences, 20% to 30% seen only once; the top ten take just under 9.5%. The data were also submitted as part of a second study, on T cells of mothers and their children.

The material sequenced was blood. These receptors were taken from a boy younger than 18 in good health.

This clonotype was recorded a few times. The chain joins TRBV5-6 to TRBJ2-2; TRBD1 is a possible D gene (5 bases). Per the germline V gene, CDR1 is SGHDT and CDR2 is YYEEEE. The CDR3 contains 15 residues. V was shortened by 0 bases and J by 4 bases, with 10 bases between the two germline ends. As DNA, the CDR3 is TGTGCCAGCAGCTTGGTGGGGCAGGGCACCGGGGAGCTGTTTTTT. Its protein product is CASSLVGQGTGELFF. Complete variable domain (other parts from reference TRBV5-6 and TRBJ2-2): DAGVTQSPTHLIKTRGQQVTLRCSPKSGHDTVSWYQQALGQGPQFIFQYYEEEERQRGNFPDRFSGHQFPNYSSELNVNALLLGDSALYLCASSLVGQGTGELFFGEGSRLTVL.

The genes are TRBV4-1 and TRBJ2-1; D is uncertain. With 0 bases removed from V and 0 bases from J, the gap between germline ends came to 6 bases. This CDR3 is 15 amino acids long. Germline values: CDR1 MGHRA, CDR2 YSYEKL. This CDR3 reads CASSQDTSSYNEQFF. The CDR3 DNA is TGCGCCAGCAGCCAAGATACCAGCTCCTACAATGAGCAGTTCTTC.

This clonotype was observed a few times. The chain has TRBV7-2 and TRBJ2-2, with D possibly called TRBD1 or TRBD2 (6 bases each). Between the trimmed V and J ends, which lost 2 bases and 5 bases, there was a span of 15 bases. The V gene's germline CDR1 is SGHTA and CDR2 FQGNSA. The CDR3 is 16 residues long. For the CDR3, the DNA is TGTGCCAGCAGCTTACGATCGGGGGCCCTAACCGGGGAGCTGTTTTTT. Encoded protein: CASSLRSGALTGELFF.

This clonotype was counted between two and nine times. The chain uses TRBV12-3 or TRBV12-4 and TRBJ1-5; 7 bases are a match to TRBD1. V gave up 4 bases and J gave up 2 bases; unmatched junction bases: 8. The CDR3 is 16 residues long. The CDR3 is CASSSRGRWGNQPQHF. The DNA of the CDR3 is TGTGCCAGCAGTTCGAGGGGGCGATGGGGCAATCAGCCCCAGCATTTT.

This chain connects TRBV29-1 to TRBJ1-1; D unclear. Per the germline V gene, CDR1 is SQVTM and CDR2 is ANQGSEA. CDR3 length equals 11 residues. The V gene lost 2 bases and the J gene lost 7 bases, with 8 bases spanning the gap. The CDR3 coding sequence is TGCAGCGTTGAAAAGGCAGTTGAAGCTTTCTTT. Translating it yields CSVEKAVEAFF.

In this sample, this clonotype turned up a few times. The chain carries TRBV7-9 and TRBJ2-5; tentatively, D is TRBD1 (6 bases). V gave up 6 bases and J gave up 1 base, with 15 bases separating them. The CDR3 totals 15 residues. From germline, CDR1 is SEHNR and CDR2 FQNEAQ (reference sequence). This chain's CDR3 is CASSPGQSFQETQYF. In nucleotides, the CDR3 is TGTGCCAGCAGTCCCGGACAGAGCTTCCAAGAGACCCAGTACTTC.

The genes are TRBV15 and TRBJ1-2; D gene unclear. The length of the CDR3 is 15 residues. Trimming cost V 5 bases and J 1 base, with 14 bases left between them. Germline V CDR1 and CDR2: LNHNV, YYDKDF (reference sequence). CDR3 nucleotides: TGTGCCACCAGCCCCGTGGACCTACTTAACTATGGCTACACCTTC. Protein sequence: CATSPVDLLNYGYTF.

A few counts support this clonotype. CDR3 region: CASSLMDEQFF. CDR3 coding DNA: TGTGCCAGCAGCTTGATGGATGAGCAGTTCTTC. The genes are TRBV5-8 and TRBJ2-5; D unclear. The better agreement between TRBJ2-1 and the DNA end casts doubt on the J call. The germline V gene encodes CDR1 SGHTS and CDR2 YDEGEE. The CDR3 has 11 residues.

The J gene is TRBJ2-4, the V gene TRBV4-3, with 7 bases identical to TRBD2. This CDR3 is built from 14 residues. Trimming at V came to 5 bases and at J to 8 bases, leaving 9 bases not matched to a gene. CDR1 and CDR2 from the germline V gene are LGHNA and YSLEER. Here the CDR3 DNA reads TGCGCCAGCAGCTCCGTGGGGGGGGTAGACATTCAGTACTTC. This encodes CASSSVGGVDIQYF.

The rearrangement links TRBV7-9 to TRBJ2-6; D is unclear. Germline V gene data show CDR1 as SEHNR and CDR2 as FQNEAQ (reference sequence). Trimming took 0 bases from V and 0 from J, leaving 3 bases between them. The CDR3 loop spans 15 amino acids. CDR3 DNA: TGTGCCAGCAGCTTAGCGACCTCTGGGGCCAACGTCCTGACTTTC. Translation gives CASSLATSGANVLTF.

This rearrangement joins TRBV20-1 to TRBJ2-7; TRBD1 or TRBD2 may be the D gene (5 bases each). The CDR3 totals 15 residues. Germline V gene sequence: CDR1 DFQATT, CDR2 SNEGSKA (reference sequence). Deletions cut 6 bases from V and 2 bases from J, with 20 bases between. The chain's CDR3 is CSASRLRGQTYEQYF. The CDR3 region has the DNA TGCAGTGCGTCCAGGTTGAGGGGCCAGACCTACGAGCAGTACTTC.

The CDR3 region has the DNA TGTGCCATCCACGACCCTGCCGCCGGGACACCGAGCGGCAATGAGCAGTTCTTC. Translating gives CAIHDPAAGTPSGNEQFF. The chain has TRBV2 and TRBJ2-1; D possibly corresponds to TRBD1 (6 bases). Trimming removed 10 bases from V and 6 bases from J, with 31 bases in between. Germline V gene data show CDR1 as SNHLY and CDR2 as FYNNEI. The CDR3 spans 18 residues.

This sequence joins TRBV29-1 and TRBJ2-1; maybe TRBD2 (6 bases). The CDR3 has 12 residues. CDR1 and CDR2 (germline): SQVTM, ANQGSEA. V lost 7 bases and J lost 4, with 11 bases in between. The CDR3 sequence is CSGGTQYNEQFF. In nucleotides, the CDR3 is TGCAGCGGCGGGACCCAATACAATGAGCAGTTCTTC.

V gene TRBV27 combines with J gene TRBJ1-5; 9 bases are shared with TRBD1. V gave up 7 bases and J gave up 7 bases; unmatched junction bases: 11. Germline CDR1 MNHEY, CDR2 SMNVEV (reference sequence). CDR3 length: 15 amino acids. The CDR3 loop reads CASKGGQGGWQPQHF. The CDR3 region has the DNA TGTGCCAGCAAGGGGGGACAGGGCGGTTGGCAGCCCCAGCATTTT.

This clonotype turned up a few times. CDR3 region: CSARDRGRPEQFF. For the CDR3, the DNA is TGCAGTGCTAGAGATCGAGGAAGGCCTGAGCAGTTCTTC. The chain is built from TRBV20-1 and TRBJ2-1; D call uncertain. V dropped 0 bases and J dropped 9 bases, with 12 bases sitting between them. From germline, CDR1 is DFQATT and CDR2 SNEGSKA (reference sequence). CDR3 size: 13 residues.

This sequence joins TRBV7-9 and TRBJ2-3, with a possible D match to TRBD2 (6 bases). Trimming shortened V by 3 bases and J by 1 base, and 14 bases separated the two germline ends. The V gene's germline CDR1 is SEHNR and CDR2 FQNEAQ (reference sequence). This CDR3 region has 16 residues. The CDR3 DNA follows: TGTGCCAGCAGCTTCCCCGGGACTTCTCGCACAGATACGCAGTATTTT. Protein product: CASSFPGTSRTDTQYF.

This clonotype appeared a few times. The gene calls are TRBV4-1 and TRBJ1-4; the D gene is possibly TRBD1 (5 bases). Germline V gene sequence: CDR1 MGHRA, CDR2 YSYEKL. This CDR3 contains 15 residues. V was pared by 1 base and J by 8 bases, with 14 bases between. The CDR3 loop is CASSQAGPSREKLFF. CDR3 DNA sequence: TGCGCCAGCAGCCAAGCGGGACCGTCTCGGGAAAAACTGTTTTTT.

The J gene is TRBJ2-5, the V gene TRBV7-3; D unclear. The germline V gene has CDR1 SGHTA and CDR2 FQGTGA. Trimming took 6 bases from V and 5 from J, leaving 13 bases between them. This CDR3 region has 13 residues. The CDR3, as DNA: TGTGCCAGCAGTCCAGACCCTGGGGAGACCCAGTACTTC. Translated: CASSPDPGETQYF.

V and J are TRBV11-2 and TRBJ2-1; a possible D gene is TRBD2 (6 bases). Trimming removed 8 bases from V and 9 bases from J, with 11 bases in between. Germline V gene sequence: CDR1 SGHAT, CDR2 FQNNGV. This CDR3 contains 11 residues. The CDR3 DNA sequence: TGTGCCAGCGGCGTCGGGGGTGAGCAGTTCTTC. Its translation is CASGVGGEQFF.

The V and J genes are TRBV7-9 and TRBJ2-3; 8 bases are shared with TRBD2. CDR1 and CDR2 from the germline V gene are SEHNR and FQNEAQ (reference sequence). This CDR3 region has 15 residues. After removal of 6 bases from V and 4 bases from J, the junction contained 9 bases not matched to a gene. CDR3 DNA: TGTGCCAGCAGGGAAACGGGGGGGCCGGCAGATACGCAGTATTTT. Translated: CASRETGGPADTQYF.

This clonotype was counted between two and nine times. The rearrangement joins TRBV29-1 to TRBJ1-4; possibly TRBD1 for D (5 bases). The CDR3 length is 12 residues. V dropped 5 bases and J dropped 11 bases, with 15 bases sitting between them. Germline V gene sequence: CDR1 SQVTM, CDR2 ANQGSEA. CDR3 sequence (DNA): TGCAGCGTTAGGGACTATTTGGGCAAACTGTTTTTT. Translation gives CSVRDYLGKLFF. Looking up the rest from reference TRBV29-1 and TRBJ1-4 gives the full variable domain: SAVISQKPSRDICQRGTSLTIQCQVDSQVTMMFWYRQQPGQSLTLIATANQGSEATYESGFVIDKFPISRPNLTFSTLTVSNMSPEDSSIYLCSVRDYLGKLFFGSGTQLSVL.

This clonotype was seen a handful of times. The gene calls are TRBV7-2 and TRBJ2-3, with D uncertain. Germline V gene lookup returns CDR1 SGHTA and CDR2 FQGNSA. The CDR3 runs to 16 residues. Trimming removed 0 bases from V and 2 bases from J, with 12 bases in between. DNA for the CDR3: TGTGCCAGCAGCTTAGCAGGATCTCCCTCCACAGATACGCAGTATTTT. Amino acid sequence: CASSLAGSPSTDTQYF.

For this clonotype: Sequence at one end of the junction differs from germline and may be a read error. The chain couples TRBV7-7 to TRBJ2-2; D uncertain. Germline assignment: CDR1 SSHAT and CDR2 FNYEAQ (reference sequence). There are 15 residues in the CDR3. In DNA, the CDR3 is TGTGCTAGCAGCCCGGACCTAGCGAACACCGGGGAGCTGTTTTTT. It encodes CASSPDLANTGELFF.

V is TRBV5-1 and J is TRBJ2-7, with a tentative D call TRBD2 (7 bases). CDR3 length: 18 amino acids. V was trimmed by 0 bases and J by 0 bases, leaving 19 bases between them. Germline loops: CDR1 SGHRS, CDR2 YFSETQ. Here the CDR3 DNA reads TGCGCCAGCAGCTTGGGCGGCCTGGGAGGGGGTCCCTCCTACGAGCAGTACTTC. Encoded protein: CASSLGGLGGGPSYEQYF.

The chain is built from TRBV10-2 and TRBJ2-5; D possibly corresponds to TRBD2 (6 bases). The end of the DNA fits TRBJ2-7 better, so the J call may be wrong. The CDR3 totals 11 residues. Germline assignment: CDR1 WSHSY and CDR2 SAAADI. CDR3 residues: CASRGGREQYF. The CDR3 DNA is TGCGCCAGCCGGGGAGGTCGCGAGCAGTACTTC.

This chain links TRBV20-1 with TRBJ2-1; no reliable D call. CDR1 DFQATT and CDR2 SNEGSKA come from the germline V gene (reference sequence). Between the trimmed V and J ends, which lost 3 bases and 4 bases, there was a span of 7 bases. The CDR3 consists of 12 residues. DNA for the CDR3: TGCAGTGCTAGTTTAAGGTACAATGAGCAGTTCTTC. Protein: CSASLRYNEQFF.